Included here is one T cell receptor beta chain sequence, with context. Its target is not known. An Oncomine TCR Beta short-read assay was used to sequence the DNA from cultured CD4+ T cells. It was from cultured CD4+ T cells that genomic DNA was extracted. MiXCR was run by TCRdb on the PCR reads, yielding one entry per CDR3 protein. The data hold about 13,000 distinct CDR3 sequences, with roughly 60% observed a single time. The germline V and J ends were trimmed by 3 bases and 10 bases, with 13 bases remaining between them. This CDR3 has 14 residues. Germline V CDR1 and CDR2: KGHSH, LQKENI. Documented treatment: roughly 11-day PBMC culture with coronavirus spike peptide pools or control peptides (ViraFEST assay). Culture of some 1.9 million PBMCs per well took place with around 10 IU/ml IL-2 and 9.5 to 10 ug/ml peptide pools. This entry comes from a study of vaccination and CD4 T cells after COVID-19. About the research overall: Recovered patients in the cohort numbered six men and four women, two of them Hispanic. Overlapping spike peptides of SARS-CoV-2, HCoV-NL63, HCoV-OC43 and HCoV-229E were used, and cells were stimulated with them.

The chain employs TRBV18 and TRBJ1-6; D might be TRBD1 (5 bases). The sequencing used cultured CD4+ T cells from blood, collected after SARS-CoV-2 vaccination. This TCR came from a human donor with COVID-19. The CDR3: CASSPQGPLSPLHF. Here the CDR3 DNA reads TGTGCCAGCTCACCGCAGGGACCGCTATCACCCCTCCACTTT.